Sequencing of this TCR beta chain was carried out in a study of graft-versus-host responses after intestinal transplantation. Across the whole study: Every one of the recipients received anti-thymocyte globulin induction and afterwards took tacrolimus and steroids for approximately 3 years.

The repertoire was sequenced with immunoSEQ multiplex PCR; TCRdb's copy has only in-frame clones and lacks some. The sample consists of around 110,000 clones, over 75% of them appearing once. This CDR3 has 14 residues. V was pared by 10 bases and J by 2 bases, with 14 bases between. Germline V gene lookup returns CDR1 MNHNY and CDR2 SVGAGI (reference sequence). Turning to this clone: Its antigen remains unidentified.

The chain recombines TRBV6-6 with TRBJ2-2; D might be TRBD1 (5 bases). This material consisted of unstimulated CD4+ T cells sorted from spleen or lymph node cells, taken before intestinal transplant. This clonotype was obtained from a human donor who received an intestinal transplant. The CDR3 protein is CATTIGVNTGELFF. CDR3 DNA: TGTGCCACCACGATAGGGGTTAACACCGGGGAGCTGTTTTTT.